Each of the 12 T cell receptor beta chains below was sequenced from the same sample in a study of cytomegalovirus exposure and HLA in healthy donors. Vbeta (60) and Jbeta (13) primers were used in the PCR. Repertoires were generated with immunoSEQ multiplex PCR, while TCRdb's copy carries only in-frame clones and drops some. Of about 170,000 clones in the sample, more than 75% are singletons; the top ten hold over 2%. The sequencing sample was made of PBMCs. The receptors derive from a man younger than 45 in good health and CMV-seropositive.

The V and J genes are TRBV4-2 and TRBJ2-3; unclear D gene. The CDR3 contains 15 residues. V lost 4 bases to trimming and J lost 0 bases, with 11 bases between them. Germline lookup yields CDR1 LGHNA and CDR2 YNFKEQ. In DNA form, the CDR3 reads TGTGCCAGCAGCCCTTCGTTAGAGAGCACAGATACGCAGTATTTT. It is translated as CASSPSLESTDTQYF.

The V gene is TRBV5-4, the J gene TRBJ1-4; 7 positions match TRBD1. The CDR3 has 14 amino acids. The trim removed 0 bases at V and 4 bases at J, leaving 0 bases unmatched. Per the germline V gene, CDR1 is SGHNT and CDR2 is YYREEE (reference sequence). The CDR3, as DNA: TGTGCCAGCAGCTTGGCAGGGGGTAATGAAAAACTGTTTTTT. Translated: CASSLAGGNEKLFF.

The chain carries TRBV6-1 and TRBJ1-5; tentatively, D is TRBD1 (6 bases). Per the germline V gene, CDR1 is MNHNS and CDR2 is SASEGT. Trimming removed 1 base at V and 6 bases at J, with 19 bases between. The CDR3 length is 17 residues. CDR3 DNA: TGTGCCAGCAGTGAAGTCCGTGACAGGTCATGGCGTCAGCCCCAGCATTTT. Protein product: CASSEVRDRSWRQPQHF.

The chain employs TRBV6-1 and TRBJ1-2; D possibly corresponds to TRBD1 (6 bases). In germline, CDR1 is MNHNS, CDR2 SASEGT. This CDR3 region has 15 residues. Trimming removed 6 bases from V and 3 bases from J, with 17 bases in between. Here the CDR3 reads CASSLDRILYYGYTF. The CDR3 region has the DNA TGTGCCAGCAGCCTAGACAGGATCCTTTACTATGGCTACACCTTC.

This sequence joins TRBV7-6 and TRBJ2-2, with 7 bases that match TRBD1. V lost 1 base and J lost 6; bases outside the gene matches: 11. The CDR3 has 17 amino acids. In germline, CDR1 is SGHVS, CDR2 FNYEAQ. The CDR3 loop is CASSLVVTGTAAGELFF. CDR3 DNA sequence: TGTGCCAGCAGCTTAGTCGTTACCGGGACAGCTGCCGGGGAGCTGTTTTTT.

This chain joins TRBV5-1 and TRBJ1-2; D is perhaps TRBD1 (6 bases). V was cut by 1 base and J by 5 bases, with 18 bases left in between. CDR3 size: 16 residues. Germline-derived CDR1 and CDR2 are SGHRS and YFSETQ. As DNA, the CDR3 is TGCGCCAGCAGCTTGAACACAGGGTCTGGACCTTATGGCTACACCTTC. This encodes CASSLNTGSGPYGYTF.

J is TRBJ2-1 and V is TRBV19, with TRBD2 matching over 9 bases. Germline CDR1 is LNHDA and CDR2 is SQIVND (reference sequence). The CDR3 is 14 amino acids. J was trimmed by 3 bases and V by 6 bases; bases with no gene match: 3. The CDR3 coding sequence is TGTGCCAGTAGCAGGACTAGCGACTACAATGAGCAGTTCTTC. Translating gives CASSRTSDYNEQFF.

The CDR3 region has the DNA TGTGCCAGCAGTTACTCTGACAGGGTTGAGCAGTTCTTC. It specifies CASSYSDRVEQFF. The genes are TRBV6-6 and TRBJ2-1, with 7 bases that match TRBD1. Unmatched junction bases numbered 2, after V lost 0 bases and J lost 9 bases. Per the germline V gene, CDR1 is MNHNY and CDR2 is SVGAGI (reference sequence). The CDR3 contains 13 residues.

The rearrangement uses TRBV21-1 and TRBJ2-7; the table assigns TRBD2, which was not confirmed against the DNA. TRBV21-1 is a pseudogene locus. CDR3 length: 12 residues. In nucleotides, the CDR3 is TGTGCCAGCAGCAAATCAAGGGAGGAGCAGTACTTC. Its translation is CASSKSREEQYF.

Comments on this clone: One end of the junction is discordant with germline, which a read error may explain. The chain is built from TRBV6-5 and TRBJ2-7; 9 bases agree with TRBD1. This CDR3 contains 12 residues. From germline, CDR1 is MNHEY and CDR2 SVGAGI. CDR3 in DNA: TGTGCCAGCAGTTACGCCCGGACAGGGGAGGTCTTC. Amino acids: CASSYARTGEVF.

This clone was counted once. V usage is TRBV29-1 and J usage is TRBJ2-3; D not resolved. The CDR3 runs 13 residues. From germline, CDR1 is SQVTM and CDR2 ANQGSEA. V shed 7 bases and J shed 2 bases, with 13 bases lying between them. CDR3 amino acids: CSGAFPYTDTQYF. For the CDR3, the DNA is TGCAGCGGGGCCTTTCCCTACACAGATACGCAGTATTTT.

In regard to this clone: Different DNA sequences within this sample yield the same CDR3. V usage is TRBV18 and J usage is TRBJ2-2; 8 bases are shared with TRBD1. Germline V gene lookup returns CDR1 KGHSH and CDR2 LQKENI. This CDR3 contains 15 residues. The V gene end was trimmed by 6 bases and the J gene end by 1 base; junction bases not matched to a gene: 4. The CDR3, as DNA: TGTGCCAGCTCGCCCGGGACAGGGAACACCGGGGAGCTGTTTTTT. Protein: CASSPGTGNTGELFF.